This T cell receptor beta chain was captured in a study of cytomegalovirus exposure and HLA in healthy donors. The V gene's germline CDR1 is MNHEY and CDR2 SMNVEV (reference sequence). V was pared by 6 bases and J by 4 bases, with 15 bases of the junction left unmatched. This CDR3 is 17 amino acids long. On this clone: As yet, its antigen is unknown.

Overall study findings and caveats: Testing in vitro showed a few CMV-associated chains specific for CMV antigens. Using the classifier, cytomegalovirus status was reportedly diagnosed with high specificity and sensitivity.

Method: immunoSEQ multiplex PCR; TCRdb's copy keeps in-frame clones and lacks some. The table lists over 100,000 clones, roughly 88% of them singletons. Source material: PBMCs. This sequence originates from a woman between 18 and 29 years old in good health and CMV-seropositive. The chain combines TRBV27 with TRBJ1-2; 9 nucleotides agree with TRBD1. The CDR3 sequence: CASRTGTGSIGGYGYTF. The DNA for the CDR3 is TGTGCCAGCAGAACCGGGACAGGGTCCATAGGGGGCTATGGCTACACCTTC.